This entry describes one T cell receptor beta chain. What it recognizes is unknown. The entry originates in a study of T-cell memory formation after mild COVID-19. Findings and caveats of the study: Clones which contracted sat mainly in CM and EM if CD4+, and in EMRA if CD8+.

The CDR3 totals 15 residues. Trimming pared 1 base from V and 1 base from J, leaving 10 bases between. Per germline, CDR1 LNHNV and CDR2 YYDKDF (reference sequence). Sample barcodes and UMIs were carried by the TCR alpha and TCR beta cDNA libraries that 5'RACE generated with constant-segment primers. TCRdb passed the 5' RACE reads through MiXCR, listing each CDR3 protein once. The sample yields about 600,000 distinct CDR3 sequences, about 22% seen once. The sequence derives from an adult woman who had mild COVID-19 (a few samples of this study predate the infection). Cell type and time point are not known. The material sequenced was PBMCs or a T cell subset sorted from them (not recorded which). The chain employs TRBV15 and TRBJ1-1; D is ambiguous. The CDR3 nucleotides read TGTGCCACCAGCAGAGTTCGCGGCAAGAACACTGAAGCTTTCTTT. This codes for CATSRVRGKNTEAFF.